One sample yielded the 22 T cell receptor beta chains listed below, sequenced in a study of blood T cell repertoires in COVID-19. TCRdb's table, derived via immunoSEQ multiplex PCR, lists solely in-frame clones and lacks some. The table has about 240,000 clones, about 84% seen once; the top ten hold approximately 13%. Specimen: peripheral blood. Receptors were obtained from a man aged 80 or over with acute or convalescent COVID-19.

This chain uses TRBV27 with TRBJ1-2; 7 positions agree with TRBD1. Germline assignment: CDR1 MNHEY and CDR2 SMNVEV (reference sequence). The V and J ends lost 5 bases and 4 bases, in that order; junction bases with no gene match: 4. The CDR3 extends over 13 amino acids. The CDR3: CASSRQGSYGYTF. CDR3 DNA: TGTGCCAGCAGTAGACAGGGCAGCTATGGCTACACCTTC.

The CDR3 loop reads CASGLGEGYGYTF. The CDR3 DNA follows: TGCGCCAGCGGTCTGGGGGAGGGGTATGGCTACACCTTC. The genes are TRBV5-1 and TRBJ1-2; D perhaps matches TRBD1 (5 bases). Germline-derived CDR1 and CDR2 are SGHRS and YFSETQ. This CDR3 is 13 amino acids long. Trimming left V 7 bases short and J 5 bases short, with 15 bases between.

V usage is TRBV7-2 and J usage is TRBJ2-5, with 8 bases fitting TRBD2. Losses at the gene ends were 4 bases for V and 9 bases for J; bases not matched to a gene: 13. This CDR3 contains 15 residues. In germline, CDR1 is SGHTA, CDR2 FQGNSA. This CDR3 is CASSSATRGGEAQYF. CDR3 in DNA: TGTGCCAGCAGCTCTGCTACTCGGGGGGGGGAGGCCCAGTACTTC.

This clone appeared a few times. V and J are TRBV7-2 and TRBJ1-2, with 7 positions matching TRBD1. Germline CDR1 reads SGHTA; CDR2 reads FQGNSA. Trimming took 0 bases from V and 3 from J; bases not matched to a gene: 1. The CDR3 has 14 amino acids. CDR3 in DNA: TGTGCCAGCAGCTTAGCGGGGACAGACTATGGCTACACCTTC. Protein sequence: CASSLAGTDYGYTF.

The CDR3 DNA sequence: TGTGCCAGCAGCTTAGCGCAGGGTCGGGAGACCCAGTACTTC. Amino acid sequence: CASSLAQGRETQYF. The chain couples TRBV7-9 to TRBJ2-5, with TRBD1 as a possible D gene (5 bases). Per the germline V gene, CDR1 is SEHNR and CDR2 is FQNEAQ (reference sequence). This CDR3 spans 14 amino acids. V gave up 0 bases and J gave up 5 bases, with 10 bases separating them.

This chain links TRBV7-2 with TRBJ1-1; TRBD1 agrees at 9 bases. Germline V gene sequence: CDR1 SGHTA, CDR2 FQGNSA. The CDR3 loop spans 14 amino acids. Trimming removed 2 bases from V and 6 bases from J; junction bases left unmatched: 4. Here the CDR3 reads CASSLRTGAPEAFF. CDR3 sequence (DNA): TGTGCCAGCAGCTTACGGACAGGGGCACCTGAAGCTTTCTTT.

For the CDR3, the DNA is TGTGCCAGCAGCCAAGATCGGGGGGGCCGGGGGGAGACCCAGTACTTC. Protein sequence: CASSQDRGGRGETQYF. The chain recombines TRBV3-1 (or the pseudogene TRBV3-2) with TRBJ2-5; TRBD2 matches 8 bases. Losses at the gene ends were 0 bases for V and 5 bases for J; bases not matched to a gene: 8. Germline lookup yields CDR1 LGHDT and CDR2 YNNKEL (reference sequence). There are 16 residues in the CDR3.

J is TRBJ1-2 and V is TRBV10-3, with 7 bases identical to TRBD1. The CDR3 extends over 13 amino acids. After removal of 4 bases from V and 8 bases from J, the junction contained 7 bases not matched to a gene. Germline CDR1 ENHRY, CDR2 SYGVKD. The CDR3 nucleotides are TGTGCCATCAGTGTCGACAGGGCGGAGGGCTACACCTTC. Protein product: CAISVDRAEGYTF.

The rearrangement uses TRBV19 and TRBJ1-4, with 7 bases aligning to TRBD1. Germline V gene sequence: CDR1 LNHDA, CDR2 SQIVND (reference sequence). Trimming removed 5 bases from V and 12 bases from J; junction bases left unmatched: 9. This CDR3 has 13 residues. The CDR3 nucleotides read TGTGCCAGTAGTCTTCGACAGGGCGCCGAACTGTTTTTT. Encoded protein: CASSLRQGAELFF.

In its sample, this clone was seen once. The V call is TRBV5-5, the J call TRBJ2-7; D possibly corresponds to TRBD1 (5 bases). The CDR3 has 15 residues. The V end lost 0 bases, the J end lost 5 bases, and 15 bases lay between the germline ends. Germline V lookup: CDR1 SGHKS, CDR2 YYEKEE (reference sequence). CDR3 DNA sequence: TGTGCCAGCAGCTTGGAACAGGTTAAAATCCACGAGCAGTACTTC. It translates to CASSLEQVKIHEQYF.

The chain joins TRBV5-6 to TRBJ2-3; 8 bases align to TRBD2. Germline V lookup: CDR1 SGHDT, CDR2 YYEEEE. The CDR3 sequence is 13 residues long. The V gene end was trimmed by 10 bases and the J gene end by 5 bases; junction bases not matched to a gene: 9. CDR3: CASASGGEDTQYF. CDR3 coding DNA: TGTGCCTCCGCCTCGGGGGGGGAAGATACGCAGTATTTT.

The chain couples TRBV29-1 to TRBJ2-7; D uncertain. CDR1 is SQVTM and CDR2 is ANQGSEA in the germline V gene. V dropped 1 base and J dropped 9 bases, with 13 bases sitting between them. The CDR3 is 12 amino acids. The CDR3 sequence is CSVEGSENGQYF. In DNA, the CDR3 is TGCAGCGTTGAAGGTTCGGAGAATGGGCAGTACTTC.

The CDR3 loop reads CASSTGQFGAEKLFF. The CDR3 DNA sequence: TGTGCCAGTAGTACCGGACAGTTCGGCGCGGAAAAACTGTTTTTT. The V gene is TRBV19, the J gene TRBJ1-4, with TRBD1 as a possible D gene (6 bases). The CDR3 spans 15 residues. V was pared by 4 bases and J by 8 bases, with 17 bases between. Germline V CDR1 and CDR2: LNHDA, SQIVND (reference sequence).

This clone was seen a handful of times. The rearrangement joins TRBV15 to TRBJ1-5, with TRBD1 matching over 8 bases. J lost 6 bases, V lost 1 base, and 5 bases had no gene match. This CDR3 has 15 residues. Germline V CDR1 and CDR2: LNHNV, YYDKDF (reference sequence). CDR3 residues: CATSRGTGTGQPQHF. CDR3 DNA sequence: TGTGCCACCAGCAGAGGGACAGGGACCGGTCAGCCCCAGCATTTT.

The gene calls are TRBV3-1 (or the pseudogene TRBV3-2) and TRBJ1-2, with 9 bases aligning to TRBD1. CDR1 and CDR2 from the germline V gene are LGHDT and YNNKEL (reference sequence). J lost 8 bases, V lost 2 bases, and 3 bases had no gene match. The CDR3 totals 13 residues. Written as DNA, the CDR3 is TGTGCCAGCAGCCAAATGACAGGGGGAGGCTACACCTTC. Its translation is CASSQMTGGGYTF.

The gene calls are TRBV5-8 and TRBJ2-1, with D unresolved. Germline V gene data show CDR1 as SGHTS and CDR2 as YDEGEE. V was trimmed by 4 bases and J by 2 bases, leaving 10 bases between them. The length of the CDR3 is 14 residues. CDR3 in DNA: TGTGCCAGCAGCCCTATTCTGACCTACAATGAGCAGTTCTTC. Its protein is CASSPILTYNEQFF.

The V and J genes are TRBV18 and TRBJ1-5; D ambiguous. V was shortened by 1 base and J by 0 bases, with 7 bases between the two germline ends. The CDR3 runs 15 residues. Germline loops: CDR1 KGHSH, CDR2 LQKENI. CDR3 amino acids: CASSPRRYSNQPQHF. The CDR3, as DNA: TGTGCCAGCTCACCACGCAGATATAGCAATCAGCCCCAGCATTTT.

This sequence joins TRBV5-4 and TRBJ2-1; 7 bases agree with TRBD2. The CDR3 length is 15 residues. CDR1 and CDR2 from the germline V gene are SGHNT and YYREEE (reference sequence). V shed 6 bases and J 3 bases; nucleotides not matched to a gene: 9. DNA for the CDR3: TGTGCCAGCACCCGGCGGGGGTCTAGCTACAATGAGCAGTTCTTC. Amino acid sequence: CASTRRGSSYNEQFF.

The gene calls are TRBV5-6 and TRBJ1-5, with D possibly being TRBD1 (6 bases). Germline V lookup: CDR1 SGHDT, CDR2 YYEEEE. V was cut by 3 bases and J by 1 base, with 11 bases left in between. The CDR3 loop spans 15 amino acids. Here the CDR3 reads CASSSGGRSNQPQHF. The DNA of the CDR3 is TGTGCCAGCAGCTCGGGGGGGCGAAGCAATCAGCCCCAGCATTTT.

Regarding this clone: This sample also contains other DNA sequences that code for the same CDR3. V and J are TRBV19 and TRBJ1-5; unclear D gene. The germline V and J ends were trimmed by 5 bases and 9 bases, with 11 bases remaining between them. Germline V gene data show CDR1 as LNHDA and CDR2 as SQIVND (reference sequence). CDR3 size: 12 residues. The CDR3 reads CASSSVPGPQHF. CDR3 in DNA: TGTGCCAGTAGTTCGGTCCCAGGGCCCCAGCATTTT.

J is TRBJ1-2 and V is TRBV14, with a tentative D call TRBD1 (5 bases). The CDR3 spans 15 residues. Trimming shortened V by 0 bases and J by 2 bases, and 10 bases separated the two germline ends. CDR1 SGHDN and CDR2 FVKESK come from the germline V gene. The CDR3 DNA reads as TGTGCCAGCAGCCAAGAGACAGTCCCAAACTATGGCTACACCTTC. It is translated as CASSQETVPNYGYTF.

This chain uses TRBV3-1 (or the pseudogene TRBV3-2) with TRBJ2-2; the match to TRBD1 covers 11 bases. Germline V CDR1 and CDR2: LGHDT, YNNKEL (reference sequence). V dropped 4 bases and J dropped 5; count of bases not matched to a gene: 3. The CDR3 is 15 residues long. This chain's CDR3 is CASSPGTGGTGELFF. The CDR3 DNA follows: TGTGCCAGCAGCCCTGGGACAGGGGGTACCGGGGAGCTGTTTTTT.